The text below deals with one T cell receptor beta chain. No antigen is known for it. This sample stems from a study of cytomegalovirus exposure and HLA in healthy donors. Study-level results: Both high specificity and high sensitivity reportedly marked the classifier's diagnosis of cytomegalovirus status.

The PCR contained 60 Vbeta and 13 Jbeta primers. Here immunoSEQ multiplex PCR was the method, and the copy in TCRdb shows in-frame clones only, minus some. The table has roughly 200,000 clones, 70% to 80% seen once; the top ten hold roughly 3.5%. The CDR3 has 16 residues. V gave up 1 base and J gave up 7 bases; unmatched junction bases: 11. Germline CDR1 SEHNR, CDR2 FQNEAQ (reference sequence). Specimen: PBMCs. This chain connects TRBV7-9 to TRBJ2-7, with 9 bases identical to TRBD1. The receptor's source is a woman aged 60-75 years in good health and CMV-seropositive. The DNA of the CDR3 is TGTGCCAGCAGCTTAGTCGGGGACAGGGAAACGGAAGAGCAGTACTTC. Translating gives CASSLVGDRETEEQYF.